The 11 T cell receptor beta chains reported below all come from one sample, sequenced in a study of graft-versus-host responses after intestinal transplantation. These receptors' targets are unknown. Repertoires were generated with immunoSEQ multiplex PCR, while TCRdb's copy carries only in-frame clones and drops some. The data show roughly 85,000 clones, approximately 90% seen once. Sample: unstimulated CD8+ T cells sorted from spleen or lymph node cells, taken before transplant. All receptors come from a human donor who was the organ donor for an intestinal transplant.

This clone was picked up a small number of times. This rearrangement joins TRBV7-9 to TRBJ2-7, with a tentative D call TRBD1 (6 bases). V was clipped by 5 bases and J by 3 bases, with 17 bases between them. The germline gives CDR1 SEHNR, CDR2 FQNEAQ (reference sequence). The CDR3 totals 15 residues. The CDR3 bases are TGTGCCAGCAGCCCTAGGACGGGACACCTCTACGAGCAGTACTTC. This gives the protein CASSPRTGHLYEQYF.

This chain joins TRBV5-4 and TRBJ2-5, with D perhaps assigned TRBD1 or TRBD2 (5 bases each). Germline V CDR1 and CDR2: SGHNT, YYREEE (reference sequence). CDR3 length: 17 residues. Trimming left V 4 bases short and J 4 bases short, with 23 bases between. CDR3 loop: CASSPPGRTSRGETQYF. In nucleotides, the CDR3 is TGTGCCAGCAGCCCACCGGGACGCACATCGAGAGGAGAGACCCAGTACTTC.

In DNA form, the CDR3 reads TGTGCCAGCAGCCCCGACAGGGGGCACGAGCAGTACTTC. Amino acids: CASSPDRGHEQYF. The V gene is TRBV7-9, the J gene TRBJ2-5, with TRBD1 identical over 10 bases. The last part of the DNA fits TRBJ2-7 better; the J call may be wrong. Germline CDR1 reads SEHNR; CDR2 reads FQNEAQ (reference sequence). CDR3 length equals 13 residues.

The CDR3 reads CASSVGTGGYEQYF. The CDR3 DNA reads TGTGCCAGCAGCGTCGGGACAGGGGGCTACGAGCAGTACTTC. The chain recombines TRBV7-9 with TRBJ2-7, with TRBD1 matching 11 bases. Germline V gene data show CDR1 as SEHNR and CDR2 as FQNEAQ (reference sequence). The CDR3 has 14 amino acids. J gave up 3 bases and V 5 bases, and 3 bases lay outside the gene matches.

The chain recombines TRBV7-8 with TRBJ2-5; TRBD2 matches 9 bases. CDR1 and CDR2 (germline): SGHVS, FQNEAQ. This CDR3 spans 17 amino acids. With V trimmed by 2 bases and J by 5 bases, 12 bases remained unmatched. CDR3 in DNA: TGTGCCAGCAGCTTATATAAAGCGGGAGGAACGTGGGAGACCCAGTACTTC. Translated: CASSLYKAGGTWETQYF.

This chain links TRBV19 with TRBJ1-3, with D hard to call. Germline-derived CDR1 and CDR2 are LNHDA and SQIVND (reference sequence). The CDR3 sequence is 16 residues long. V was shortened by 3 bases and J by 0 bases, with 12 bases between the two germline ends. This chain's CDR3 is CASSILPWGSGNTIYF. CDR3 DNA sequence: TGTGCCAGTAGTATCCTGCCTTGGGGCTCTGGAAACACCATATATTTT. The whole variable domain, remainder taken from reference TRBV19 and TRBJ1-3, is DGGITQSPKYLFRKEGQNVTLSCEQNLNHDAMYWYRQDPGQGLRLIYYSQIVNDFQKGDIAEGYSVSREKKESFPLTVTSAQKNPTAFYLCASSILPWGSGNTIYFGEGSWLTVV.

The V and J genes are TRBV19 and TRBJ1-1; unclear D gene. In germline, CDR1 is LNHDA, CDR2 SQIVND (reference sequence). V was shortened by 4 bases and J by 2 bases, with 14 bases between the two germline ends. CDR3 size: 15 residues. The CDR3 nucleotides read TGTGCCAGTAGTACCGGGTGGACTGCAAACACTGAAGCTTTCTTT. This codes for CASSTGWTANTEAFF.

By sample share, this clone is medium-sized. The chain couples TRBV7-9 to TRBJ2-5, with 7 positions matching TRBD2. From germline, CDR1 is SEHNR and CDR2 FQNEAQ (reference sequence). This CDR3 comprises 14 residues. The V and J ends lost 3 bases and 4 bases, in that order; junction bases with no gene match: 5. CDR3 sequence (DNA): TGTGCCAGCAGCTTGCGGGAGAGGGGAGAGACCCAGTACTTC. This encodes CASSLRERGETQYF. The full variable domain, completed using reference TRBV7-9 and TRBJ2-5, is DTGVSQNPRHKITKRGQNVTFRCDPISEHNRLYWYRQTLGQGPEFLTYFQNEAQLEKSRLLSDRFSAERPKGSFSTLEIQRTEQGDSAMYLCASSLRERGETQYFGPGTRLLVL.

The chain uses TRBV10-3 and TRBJ2-4; 8 bases fit TRBD1. V lost 6 bases and J lost 5; bases outside the gene matches: 6. The CDR3 contains 14 residues. Germline values: CDR1 ENHRY, CDR2 SYGVKD. The CDR3 bases are TGTGCCATCAGCAGGGGGCTAGGGGAAAACATTCAGTACTTC. Translation gives CAISRGLGENIQYF.

J is TRBJ2-2 and V is TRBV29-1; tentative D call: TRBD2 (5 bases). Deletions cut 7 bases from V and 8 bases from J, with 17 bases between. Germline values: CDR1 SQVTM, CDR2 ANQGSEA. The CDR3 is 13 residues long. Written as DNA, the CDR3 is TGCAGCGCCAAACCGGACTCTGGGGGGGAGCTGTTTTTT. Translation gives CSAKPDSGGELFF.

This clone was observed once. The CDR3 bases are TGCGCCAGCAGCCCGGACACTTTCCAAGAGACCCAGTACTTC. It is translated as CASSPDTFQETQYF. This chain connects TRBV23-1 to TRBJ2-5; TRBD1 is a possible D gene (5 bases). TRBV23-1 is annotated as an ORF whose role is uncertain. The CDR3 has 14 amino acids. V shed 6 bases and J shed 1 base, with 12 bases lying between them.